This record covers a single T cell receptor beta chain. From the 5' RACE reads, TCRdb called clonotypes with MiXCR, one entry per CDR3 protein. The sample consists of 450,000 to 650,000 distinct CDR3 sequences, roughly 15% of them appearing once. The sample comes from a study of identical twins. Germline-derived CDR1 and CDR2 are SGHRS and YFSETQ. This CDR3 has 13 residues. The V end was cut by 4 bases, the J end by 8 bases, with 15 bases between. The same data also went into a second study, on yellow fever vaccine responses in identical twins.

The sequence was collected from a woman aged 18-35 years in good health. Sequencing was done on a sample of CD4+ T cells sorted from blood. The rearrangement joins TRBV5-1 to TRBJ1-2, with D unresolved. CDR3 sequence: CASSPGQERGYTF. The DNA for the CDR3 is TGCGCCAGCAGCCCGGGCCAAGAACGAGGCTACACCTTC.